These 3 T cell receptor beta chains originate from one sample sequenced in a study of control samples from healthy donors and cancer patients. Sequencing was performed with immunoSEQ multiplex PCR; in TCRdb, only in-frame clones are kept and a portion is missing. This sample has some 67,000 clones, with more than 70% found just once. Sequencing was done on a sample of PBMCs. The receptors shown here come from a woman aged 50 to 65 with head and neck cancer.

The CDR3 loop reads CASSLEGTGGIDTQYF. CDR3 nucleotide sequence: TGTGCCAGCAGCTTGGAAGGGACAGGGGGCATAGATACGCAGTATTTT. The chain uses TRBV5-6 and TRBJ2-3, with 12 bases that match TRBD1. Germline V gene sequence: CDR1 SGHDT, CDR2 YYEEEE. The ends lost 0 bases at V and 5 bases at J; junction bases unmatched: 4. This CDR3 contains 16 residues.

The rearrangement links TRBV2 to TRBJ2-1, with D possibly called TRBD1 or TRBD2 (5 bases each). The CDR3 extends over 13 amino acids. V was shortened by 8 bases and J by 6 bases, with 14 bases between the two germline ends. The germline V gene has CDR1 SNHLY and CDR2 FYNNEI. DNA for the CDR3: TGTGCCAGCGGGGGAATAGTGCGCAATGAGCAGTTCTTC. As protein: CASGGIVRNEQFF.

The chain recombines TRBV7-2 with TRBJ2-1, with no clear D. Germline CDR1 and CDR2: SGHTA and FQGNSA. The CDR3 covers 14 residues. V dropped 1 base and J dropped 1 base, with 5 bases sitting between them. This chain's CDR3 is CASSLEGSYNEQFF. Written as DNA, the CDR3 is TGTGCCAGCAGCTTAGAAGGGTCCTACAATGAGCAGTTCTTC. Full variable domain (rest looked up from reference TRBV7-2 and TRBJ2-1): GAGVSQSPSNKVTEKGKDVELRCDPISGHTALYWYRQSLGQGLEFLIYFQGNSAPDKSGLPSDRFSAERTGGSVSTLTIQRTQQEDSAVYLCASSLEGSYNEQFFGPGTRLTVL.